What follows is one T cell receptor (beta chain) and its context. Its target is unknown. Amplification used 60 Vbeta primers and 13 Jbeta primers. The repertoire was sequenced with immunoSEQ multiplex PCR; TCRdb's copy has only in-frame clones and lacks some. The sample lists just under 70,000 clones; roughly 77% were seen once. The CDR3 totals 12 residues. The germline V gene has CDR1 MGHDK and CDR2 SYGVNS. The data originate from a study of cytomegalovirus exposure and HLA in healthy donors. Study findings and constraints: Analyses of presence and absence presupposed an approximately uniform sequencing depth across donors. A later analysis showed HLA-associated TCR beta chains outstripping equally common others in clonal expansion. Most likely, a cluster of highly shared sequence variants arose as a sequencing artifact.

The clonotype originates from a human donor in good health. The V and J genes are TRBV25-1 and TRBJ2-5, with D unresolved. Matching the DNA end better, TRBJ2-7 makes the J call doubtful. Sequencing was carried out using PBMCs. The CDR3 is CASSEGLYEQYF. The CDR3, as DNA: TGTGCCAGCAGTGAAGGTCTCTACGAGCAGTACTTC.